A selection of T cell receptor beta chains follows, all from one sample in a study of blood T cell repertoires in COVID-19. Measured with immunoSEQ multiplex PCR; TCRdb has only the in-frame clones, and not every one. The table records a few hundred thousand clones, 70% to 90% of them present only once. The sequenced material came from peripheral blood. Source of these receptors: a man in his sixties with acute or convalescent COVID-19. Both conserved end residues are part of each CDR3. Fields, in order: J gene, clone size, D gene, V gene, CDR3 protein, CDR3 DNA. A D gene is named only where the DNA matches it firmly. The size of a clone is reported for some rows only, either as once, few or many, or as a class for expanded clones.

j_call: TRBJ1-5
clone_size: once
d_call: .
v_call: TRBV7-8
cdr3_aa: CASSYDSGVSNQPQHF
cdr3_nt: TGTGCCAGCAGCTACGACTCCGGGGTAAGCAATCAGCCCCAGCATTTT

j_call: TRBJ1-5
clone_size: .
d_call: TRBD1
v_call: TRBV19
cdr3_aa: CASSPYDRGAIQPQHF
cdr3_nt: TGTGCCAGTAGTCCATACGACAGGGGCGCAATTCAGCCCCAGCATTTT

j_call: TRBJ1-1
clone_size: .
d_call: .
v_call: TRBV9
cdr3_aa: CASSRPGLPDTEAFF
cdr3_nt: TGTGCCAGCAGCAGACCGGGACTCCCGGACACTGAAGCTTTCTTT

j_call: TRBJ2-7
clone_size: .
d_call: .
v_call: TRBV21-1
cdr3_aa: CASSKCRGPSYEQYF
cdr3_nt: TGTGCCAGCAGCAAATGTAGGGGTCCATCCTACGAGCAGTACTTC

j_call: TRBJ1-5
clone_size: once
d_call: .
v_call: TRBV19
cdr3_aa: CASSIGQPGPQHF
cdr3_nt: TGTGCCAGTAGTATAGGACAGCCAGGGCCCCAGCATTTT

j_call: TRBJ2-1
clone_size: once
d_call: TRBD1
v_call: TRBV9
cdr3_aa: CASSVGTGIGNEQFF
cdr3_nt: TGTGCCAGCAGCGTCGGGACAGGGATAGGGAATGAGCAGTTCTTC

j_call: TRBJ2-2
clone_size: .
d_call: TRBD1
v_call: TRBV3-1/TRBV3-2
cdr3_aa: CASSQGQGPGVANTGELFF
cdr3_nt: TGTGCCAGCAGCCAAGGACAGGGTCCCGGAGTCGCGAACACCGGGGAGCTGTTTTTT

j_call: TRBJ2-2
clone_size: .
d_call: .
v_call: TRBV5-1
cdr3_aa: CASGVDSANTGELFF
cdr3_nt: TGCGCCAGCGGGGTAGACAGCGCGAACACCGGGGAGCTGTTTTTT

j_call: TRBJ1-3
clone_size: few
d_call: .
v_call: TRBV7-8
cdr3_aa: CASSLGRTGNTIYF
cdr3_nt: TGTGCCAGCAGCTTAGGGCGGACTGGAAACACCATATATTTT

j_call: TRBJ1-1
clone_size: once
d_call: .
v_call: TRBV6-1
cdr3_aa: CASSEVGAKVEAFF
cdr3_nt: TGTGCCAGCAGTGAAGTAGGAGCCAAAGTCGAAGCTTTCTTT

j_call: TRBJ1-5
clone_size: .
d_call: TRBD1
v_call: TRBV7-2
cdr3_aa: CASSLSSGGNQPQHF
cdr3_nt: TGTGCCAGCAGCTTAAGTTCAGGGGGGAATCAGCCCCAGCATTTT

j_call: TRBJ1-6
clone_size: .
d_call: TRBD1
v_call: TRBV11-3
cdr3_aa: CASSQETGQDYNSPLHF
cdr3_nt: TGTGCCAGCAGCCAGGAGACCGGACAGGACTATAATTCACCCCTCCACTTT

j_call: TRBJ2-5
clone_size: .
d_call: TRBD2
v_call: TRBV3-1/TRBV3-2
cdr3_aa: CASTKGLAGGQYF
cdr3_nt: TGTGCCAGCACCAAAGGACTAGCCGGGGGCCAGTACTTC

j_call: TRBJ2-5
clone_size: .
d_call: TRBD1
v_call: TRBV2
cdr3_aa: CASMRQGETQYF
cdr3_nt: TGTGCCAGCATGAGACAGGGGGAGACCCAGTACTTC

j_call: TRBJ2-1
clone_size: .
d_call: TRBD2
v_call: TRBV6-5
cdr3_aa: CASWGREGNYNEQFF
cdr3_nt: TGTGCCAGCTGGGGGCGGGAGGGGAACTACAATGAGCAGTTCTTC

j_call: TRBJ2-1
clone_size: .
d_call: TRBD2
v_call: TRBV2
cdr3_aa: CASSELADSYNEQFF
cdr3_nt: TGTGCCAGCAGTGAACTAGCGGACTCCTACAATGAGCAGTTCTTC

j_call: TRBJ1-1
clone_size: .
d_call: .
v_call: TRBV19
cdr3_aa: CASSIGGGRTEAFF
cdr3_nt: TGTGCCAGTAGTATAGGCGGGGGGCGCACTGAAGCTTTCTTT

j_call: TRBJ1-1
clone_size: .
d_call: .
v_call: TRBV28
cdr3_aa: CASSLGRGGVSTEAFF
cdr3_nt: TGTGCCAGCAGTTTGGGGCGTGGGGGGGTGAGCACTGAAGCTTTCTTT

j_call: TRBJ2-5
clone_size: .
d_call: .
v_call: TRBV4-3
cdr3_aa: CASSQQHRGGAETQYF
cdr3_nt: TGCGCCAGCAGCCAACAACACAGGGGGGGAGCAGAGACCCAGTACTTC

j_call: TRBJ2-1
clone_size: few
d_call: .
v_call: TRBV7-2
cdr3_aa: CASRPEGARAQFF
cdr3_nt: TGTGCCAGCAGGCCCGAGGGTGCACGAGCGCAGTTCTTC

j_call: TRBJ2-7
clone_size: .
d_call: TRBD2
v_call: TRBV5-4
cdr3_aa: CASSPGSGSYEQYF
cdr3_nt: TGTGCCAGCAGCCCCGGGAGCGGGAGTTACGAGCAGTACTTC

j_call: TRBJ1-1
clone_size: .
d_call: TRBD1
v_call: TRBV19
cdr3_aa: CASSLTGTGLLRAFF
cdr3_nt: TGTGCCAGTAGCCTCACCGGGACAGGGCTTTTGCGAGCTTTCTTT

j_call: TRBJ1-3
clone_size: .
d_call: .
v_call: TRBV3-1/TRBV3-2
cdr3_aa: CASTTHGLRGNTIYF
cdr3_nt: TGTGCCAGCACCACCCACGGCCTCCGGGGGAACACCATATATTTT

j_call: TRBJ2-7
clone_size: .
d_call: TRBD2
v_call: TRBV6-2/TRBV6-3
cdr3_aa: CASSSPLAGAHYEQYF
cdr3_nt: TGTGCCAGCAGTTCCCCCCTAGCGGGAGCGCACTACGAGCAGTACTTC

j_call: TRBJ2-3
clone_size: .
d_call: TRBD2
v_call: TRBV4-3
cdr3_aa: CASSYSGRADTQYF
cdr3_nt: TGCGCCAGCAGCTATAGCGGGAGGGCAGATACGCAGTATTTT

j_call: TRBJ2-2
clone_size: .
d_call: TRBD2
v_call: TRBV6-2/TRBV6-3
cdr3_aa: CASSLIAGEAGELFF
cdr3_nt: TGTGCCAGCAGTCTAATAGCGGGAGAAGCCGGGGAGCTGTTTTTT